Sequencing of this TCR beta chain was carried out in a study of OX40 agonist ivuxolimab in advanced cancers. Study-wide results and caveats: Among the lowest peripheral clonal expansion occurred in 0.1-3.0 mg/kg partial responders.

TCRdb keeps only in-frame clones here, not all; method: immunoSEQ multiplex PCR. Counted here are some 68,000 clones, less than 90% occurring once; the ten biggest clones make up more than 0.85%. This clone occurred a few times. Antigen specificity is unknown. The CDR3 totals 15 residues. Germline loops: CDR1 LGHNA, CDR2 YNFKEQ. V was pared by 1 base and J by 2 bases, with 3 bases of the junction left unmatched. The chain uses TRBV4-2 and TRBJ2-7; 9 bases line up with TRBD2. This TCR derives from an adult with an advanced solid tumor such as melanoma, head and neck, liver or kidney cancer. This specimen consisted of CD4+ or CD8+ T cells sorted from blood, obtained in a trial of the OX40 agonist ivuxolimab. The CDR3 here is CASSQVAGVTYEQYF. The CDR3 DNA follows: TGTGCCAGCAGCCAAGTAGCGGGAGTGACCTACGAGCAGTACTTC.